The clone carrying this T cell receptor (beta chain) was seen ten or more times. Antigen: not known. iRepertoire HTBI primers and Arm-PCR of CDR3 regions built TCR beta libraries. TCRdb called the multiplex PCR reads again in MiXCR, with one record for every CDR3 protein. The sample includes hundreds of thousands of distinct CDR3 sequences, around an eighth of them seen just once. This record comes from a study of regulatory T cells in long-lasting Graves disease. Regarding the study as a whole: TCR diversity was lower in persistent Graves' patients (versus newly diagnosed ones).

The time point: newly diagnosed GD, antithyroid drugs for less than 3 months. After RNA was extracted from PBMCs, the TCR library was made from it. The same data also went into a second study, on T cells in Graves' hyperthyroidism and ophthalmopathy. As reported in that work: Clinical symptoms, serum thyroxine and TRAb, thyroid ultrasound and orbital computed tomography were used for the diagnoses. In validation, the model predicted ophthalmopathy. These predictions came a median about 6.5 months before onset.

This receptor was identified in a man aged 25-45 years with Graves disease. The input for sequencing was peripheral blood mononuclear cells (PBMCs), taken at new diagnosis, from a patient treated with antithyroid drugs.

CDR3 in amino acids: CASSDYRGPNYGYTF. DNA for the CDR3: TGTGCCAGCAGTGACTACAGGGGGCCGAACTATGGCTACACCTTC. The chain couples TRBV27 to TRBJ1-2, with 9 bases identical to TRBD1. J gave up 2 bases and V 5 bases, and 6 bases lay outside the gene matches. There are 15 residues in the CDR3. Germline V gene lookup returns CDR1 MNHEY and CDR2 SMNVEV (reference sequence).